This T cell receptor beta chain originates from a study of T cells in Graves' hyperthyroidism and ophthalmopathy. Findings and limits, study-wide: Expanded thyroid clonotypes (above 0.001) were mostly also found in blood.

What was amplified from RNA transcripts were TCR beta CDR3 regions. Researchers ran a first-round RT-PCR on the TCR CDR3 using the HTBI primer set. Each CDR3 protein gets one entry after TCRdb re-called the multiplex PCR reads with MiXCR. Of 560,000 or so distinct CDR3 sequences detected, 15% to 20% appear once; the ten largest clones hold 47%. This clonotype occurred many times. As yet, its antigen is unknown. The germline V and J ends were trimmed by 7 bases and 3 bases, with 21 bases remaining between them. The CDR3 covers 15 residues. Per the germline V gene, CDR1 is GTSNPN and CDR2 is SVGIG (reference sequence).

The sequence derives from a middle-aged man with Graves' ophthalmopathy. Material: blood. This chain uses TRBV30 with TRBJ1-1; perhaps TRBD1 as D (6 bases). The DNA of the CDR3 is TGTGCCTCCCGGTCGCCGCTACAGGGACACACTGAAGCTTTCTTT. Translation: CASRSPLQGHTEAFF. Complete variable domain (other parts from reference TRBV30 and TRBJ1-1): SQTIHQWPATLVQPVGSPLSLECTVEGTSNPNLYWYRQAAGRGLQLLFYSVGIGQISSEVPQNLSASRPQDRQFILSSKKLLLSDSGFYLCASRSPLQGHTEAFFGQGTRLTVV.